The 13 T cell receptor beta chains in this list originate from one sample, sequenced in a study of blood T cells in healthy people across ages. Together with a sample-barcoded 5' primer, a J-beta primer mix was included in a second PCR lasting about 7 to 11 cycles. Via MiXCR, TCRdb re-called the 5' RACE reads, giving one row per CDR3 protein. The sample carries hundreds of thousands of distinct CDR3 sequences, roughly 40% recorded once. The sequenced sample consisted of blood. The receptors stem from a man between 18 and 29 years old in good health.

In regard to this clonotype: This clone may be a read error of a much larger clone one base away. This chain links TRBV6-6 with TRBJ2-7, with D tentatively TRBD1 or TRBD2 (5 bases each). This CDR3 region has 15 residues. The V end was cut by 8 bases, the J end by 2 bases, with 19 bases between. Germline assignment: CDR1 MNHNY and CDR2 SVGAGI (reference sequence). DNA for the CDR3: TGTGCCAGCGCACCGGGGCCCCGGAGGCCCTACGAGCAGTACTTC. It is translated as CASAPGPRRPYEQYF.

Many counts were recorded for this clonotype. This chain connects TRBV7-2 to TRBJ2-3; tentative D call: TRBD2 (5 bases). CDR3 length equals 16 residues. Germline assignment: CDR1 SGHTA and CDR2 FQGNSA. Trimming removed 1 base from V and 2 bases from J, with 13 bases in between. The CDR3 reads CASSLGSPGNTDTQYF. The DNA of the CDR3 is TGTGCCAGCAGCTTAGGTAGCCCGGGGAACACAGATACGCAGTATTTT.

The rearrangement links TRBV28 to TRBJ2-7, with TRBD2 as a possible D gene (5 bases). The germline gives CDR1 MDHEN, CDR2 SYDVKM. V dropped 2 bases and J dropped 3 bases, with 14 bases sitting between them. This CDR3 comprises 15 residues. CDR3 region: CASSLRSGYIYEQYF. The CDR3 region has the DNA TGTGCCAGCAGTTTAAGGAGCGGCTATATCTACGAGCAGTACTTC. Variable domain in full (rest from reference TRBV28 and TRBJ2-7): DVKVTQSSRYLVKRTGEKVFLECVQDMDHENMFWYRQDPGLGLRLIYFSYDVKMKEKGDIPEGYSVSREKKERFSLILESASTNQTSMYLCASSLRSGYIYEQYFGPGTRLTVT.

In this sample, this clonotype turned up many times. This chain links TRBV7-2 with TRBJ2-6, with TRBD2 matching over 8 bases. The CDR3 length is 16 residues. Germline V gene lookup returns CDR1 SGHTA and CDR2 FQGNSA. V was pared by 2 bases and J by 4 bases, with 4 bases of the junction left unmatched. CDR3 DNA sequence: TGTGCCAGCAGCTTAAGTAGCGGGGAAGGGGCCAACGTCCTGACTTTC. Its protein product is CASSLSSGEGANVLTF.

The chain uses TRBV25-1 and TRBJ1-2; 10 nucleotides match TRBD1. The CDR3 sequence is 16 residues long. Germline V gives CDR1 MGHDK, CDR2 SYGVNS. Trimming removed 1 base from V and 4 bases from J; junction bases left unmatched: 6. The CDR3 DNA reads as TGTGCCAGCAGTGAATGGGGGGACAGGGGCGGCTATGGCTACACCTTC. This codes for CASSEWGDRGGYGYTF.

The chain has TRBV20-1 and TRBJ2-1, with D possibly TRBD1 on 6 matching bases. CDR3 length equals 16 residues. The germline V gene has CDR1 DFQATT and CDR2 SNEGSKA (reference sequence). Trimming removed 1 base from V and 4 bases from J, with 17 bases in between. CDR3 in amino acids: CSARGPGALTYNEQFF. CDR3 DNA sequence: TGCAGTGCTAGAGGCCCAGGGGCCCTAACGTACAATGAGCAGTTCTTC.

The rearrangement joins TRBV2 to TRBJ1-1; perhaps TRBD1 as D (6 bases). The V and J ends lost 7 bases and 0 bases respectively, with 12 bases between them. Germline lookup yields CDR1 SNHLY and CDR2 FYNNEI. This CDR3 spans 14 amino acids. CDR3 region: CASKEGQMNTEAFF. CDR3 in DNA: TGTGCCAGCAAAGAAGGACAGATGAACACTGAAGCTTTCTTT.

The chain is built from TRBV5-1 and TRBJ1-3; tentatively, D is TRBD1 (5 bases). Trimming took 5 bases from V and 2 from J, leaving 8 bases between them. The length of the CDR3 is 13 residues. Germline V lookup: CDR1 SGHRS, CDR2 YFSETQ. CDR3 DNA sequence: TGCGCCAGCAGTGAGACAGCTGGAAACACCATATATTTT. Translating it yields CASSETAGNTIYF.

This clonotype was seen a handful of times. The genes are TRBV15 and TRBJ2-2, with D unclear. Germline V gene sequence: CDR1 LNHNV, CDR2 YYDKDF (reference sequence). Deletions cut 1 base from V and 5 bases from J, with 11 bases between. This CDR3 has 15 amino acids. The CDR3 here is CATSRAGPNTGELFF. In DNA form, the CDR3 reads TGTGCCACCAGCAGAGCGGGTCCAAATACCGGGGAGCTGTTTTTT.

The gene calls are TRBV6-2 or TRBV6-3 and TRBJ2-7; D unresolved. Trimming pared 4 bases from V and 2 bases from J, leaving 9 bases between. CDR1 is MNHEY, CDR2 SVGEGT, per germline. The length of the CDR3 is 13 residues. This chain's CDR3 is CASSLSETYEQYF. CDR3 DNA: TGTGCCAGCAGTTTAAGCGAAACCTACGAGCAGTACTTC.

This clonotype has just a few counts. Germline is not matched at one junction end, which may reflect a read error. V is TRBV12-3 or TRBV12-4 and J is TRBJ1-2, with D perhaps TRBD1 (6 bases). The CDR3 runs 12 residues. CDR3 nucleotide sequence: TGTGCCATCAGTACAGGGTTGTATGGCTACACCTTC. This encodes CAISTGLYGYTF.

The V gene is TRBV5-1, the J gene TRBJ2-3; D perhaps matches TRBD2 (7 bases). Germline CDR1 and CDR2: SGHRS and YFSETQ. V lost 4 bases and J 2 bases, leaving 14 bases between the germline ends. The CDR3 is 15 residues long. The CDR3 here is CASSHGGPSTDTQYF. The CDR3 DNA is TGCGCCAGCAGCCACGGGGGGCCCTCCACAGATACGCAGTATTTT.

The rearrangement uses TRBV7-9 and TRBJ2-5; D is uncertain. Trimming took off 0 bases at V and 3 bases at J, with 11 bases between the two ends. Germline-derived CDR1 and CDR2 are SEHNR and FQNEAQ (reference sequence). This CDR3 is 15 amino acids long. The CDR3 loop is CASSLAETEKETQYF. CDR3 coding DNA: TGTGCCAGCAGCTTAGCGGAGACTGAAAAAGAGACCCAGTACTTC.